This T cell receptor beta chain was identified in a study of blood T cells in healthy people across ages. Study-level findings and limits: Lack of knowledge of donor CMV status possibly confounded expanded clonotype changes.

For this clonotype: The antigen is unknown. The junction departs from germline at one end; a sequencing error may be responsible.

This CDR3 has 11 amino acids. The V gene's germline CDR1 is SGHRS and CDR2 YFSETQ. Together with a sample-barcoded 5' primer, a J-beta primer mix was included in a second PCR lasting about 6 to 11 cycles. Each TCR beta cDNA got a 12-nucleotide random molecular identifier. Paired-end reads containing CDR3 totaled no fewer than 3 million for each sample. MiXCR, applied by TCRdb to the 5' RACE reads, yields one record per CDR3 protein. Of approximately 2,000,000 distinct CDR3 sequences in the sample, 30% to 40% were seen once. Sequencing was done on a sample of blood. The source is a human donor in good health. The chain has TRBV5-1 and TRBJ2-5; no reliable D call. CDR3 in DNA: TGCGCCAGCAGCTCCCAACAGACCCAGTACTTC. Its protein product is CASSSQQTQYF.